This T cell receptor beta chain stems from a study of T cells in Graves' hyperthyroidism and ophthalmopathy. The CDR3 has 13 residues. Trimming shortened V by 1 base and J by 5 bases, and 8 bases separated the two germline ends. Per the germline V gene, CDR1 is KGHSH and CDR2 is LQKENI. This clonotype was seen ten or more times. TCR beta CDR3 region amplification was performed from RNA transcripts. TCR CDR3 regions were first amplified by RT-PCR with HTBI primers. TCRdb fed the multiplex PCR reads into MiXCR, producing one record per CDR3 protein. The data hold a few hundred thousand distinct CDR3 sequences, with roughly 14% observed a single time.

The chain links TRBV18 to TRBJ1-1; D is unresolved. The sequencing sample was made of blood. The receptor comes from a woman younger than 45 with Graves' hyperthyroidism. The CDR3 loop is CASSPQGGTEAFF. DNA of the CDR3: TGTGCCAGCTCACCACAGGGAGGGACTGAAGCTTTCTTT.